This TCR beta chain appears in the sequencing data of a study of response to subunit inactivated influenza vaccine. Study results and caveats: Authors suggested each seasonal influenza vaccination recruits few new T cells.

TCRdb reanalysed the RT-PCR reads using MiXCR and keeps one entry per CDR3 protein. The data hold more than 200,000 distinct CDR3 sequences, with 12% observed a single time. Notes on this clonotype: Its antigen is unknown.

The CDR3 runs 13 residues. Deletions cut 4 bases from V and 1 base from J, with 8 bases between. Germline V lookup: CDR1 SGHRS, CDR2 YFSETQ. The V gene is TRBV5-1, the J gene TRBJ1-1; D is perhaps TRBD1 (5 bases). This clonotype originated in a man in his forties or fifties who received an inactivated influenza vaccine. Sequencing used non-naive T cells sorted from PBMCs, obtained around 14 days before vaccination. The CDR3 region has the DNA TGCGCCAGCAGCGCGGGACGGAACACTGAAGCTTTCTTT. Residues: CASSAGRNTEAFF.